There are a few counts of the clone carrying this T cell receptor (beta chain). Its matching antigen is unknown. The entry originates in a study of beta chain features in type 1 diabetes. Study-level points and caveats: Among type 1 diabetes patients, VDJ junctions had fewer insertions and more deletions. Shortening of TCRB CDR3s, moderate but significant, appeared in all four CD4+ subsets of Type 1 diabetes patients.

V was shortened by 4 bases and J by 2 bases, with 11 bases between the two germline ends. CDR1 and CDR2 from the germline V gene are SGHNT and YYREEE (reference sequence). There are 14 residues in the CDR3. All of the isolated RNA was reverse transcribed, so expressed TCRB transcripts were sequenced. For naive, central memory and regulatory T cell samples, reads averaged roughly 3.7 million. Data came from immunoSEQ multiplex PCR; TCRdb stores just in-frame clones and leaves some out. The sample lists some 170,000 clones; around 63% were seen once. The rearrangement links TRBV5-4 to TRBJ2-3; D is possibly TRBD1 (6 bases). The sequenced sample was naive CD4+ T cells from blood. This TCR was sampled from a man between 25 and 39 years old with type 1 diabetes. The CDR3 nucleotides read TGTGCCAGCAGCCTCGGACAGAACACAGATACGCAGTATTTT. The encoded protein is CASSLGQNTDTQYF. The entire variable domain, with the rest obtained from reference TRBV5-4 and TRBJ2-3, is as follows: ETGVTQSPTHLIKTRGQQVTLRCSSQSGHNTVSWYQQALGQGPQFIFQYYREEENGRGNFPPRFSGLQFPNYSSELNVNALELDDSALYLCASSLGQNTDTQYFGPGTRLTVL.